The 23 T cell receptor beta chains given below trace back to one sample, sequenced in a study of cytomegalovirus exposure and HLA in healthy donors (dated by TCRdb to the late 2010s). Library preparation was by the immunoSEQ multiplex PCR assay. For the multiplex PCR, a mixture combining 60 forward primers for TCR Vbeta segments and 13 reverse primers for TCR Jbeta segments was used. TCRdb re-hosts the immuneACCESS table, in-frame sequences only. Its copies lack some clones; in the studies checked, an unresolved V gene accounts for under half of them, and the cause for the rest is not known. Recorded for this sample are 100,000 to 150,000 clones; roughly 81% of them occurred a single time. The ten largest clones represent 1.1% of the sample. Sequenced: PBMCs. These receptors were obtained from a woman younger than 45 in good health and CMV-seronegative.

This clone has a handful of counts. This rearrangement joins TRBV4-2 to TRBJ2-6; 7 nucleotides align to TRBD1. From germline, CDR1 is LGHNA and CDR2 YNFKEQ. There are 18 residues in the CDR3. J was trimmed by 2 bases and V by 2 bases; bases with no gene match: 9. This CDR3 is CASSQHQGDEPGANVLTF. In DNA, the CDR3 is TGTGCCAGCAGCCAACACCAGGGGGATGAACCTGGGGCCAACGTCCTGACTTTC.

The chain uses TRBV19 and TRBJ1-2; no clear D gene. There are 14 residues in the CDR3. Germline V gives CDR1 LNHDA, CDR2 SQIVND (reference sequence). V lost 7 bases, J lost 4 bases, and 16 bases lay in between. CDR3 loop: CASTSPVYRYGYTF. The CDR3 nucleotides are TGTGCCAGTACCTCACCAGTTTACCGCTATGGCTACACCTTC.

This chain connects TRBV5-4 to TRBJ2-5; TRBD2 matches 8 bases. The V gene's germline CDR1 is SGHNT and CDR2 YYREEE (reference sequence). The CDR3 is made up of 15 amino acids. The V segment lost 1 base and the J segment 4 bases; nucleotides outside the gene matches: 6. In DNA form, the CDR3 reads TGTGCCAGCAGCTTGCTGGCGGGAGGTGGAGAGACCCAGTACTTC. This gives the protein CASSLLAGGGETQYF.

This chain uses TRBV18 with TRBJ2-3; 7 bases fit TRBD2. From germline, CDR1 is KGHSH and CDR2 LQKENI. J was trimmed by 5 bases and V by 2 bases; bases with no gene match: 7. This CDR3 has 15 residues. CDR3 region: CASSPGQGGRDTQYF. CDR3 sequence (DNA): TGTGCCAGCTCACCAGGCCAGGGAGGGCGAGATACGCAGTATTTT.

This clone was seen only once. The J gene is TRBJ1-4, the V gene TRBV5-1, with 7 bases fitting TRBD1. CDR1 is SGHRS and CDR2 is YFSETQ in the germline V gene. The V segment lost 4 bases and the J segment 8 bases; nucleotides outside the gene matches: 11. The CDR3 contains 15 residues. The CDR3 DNA reads as TGCGCCAGCAGCGAAACCGGGACAGCCACCGAAAAACTGTTTTTT. It translates to CASSETGTATEKLFF.

The V gene is TRBV2, the J gene TRBJ1-4; D not certain. The V gene lost 6 bases and the J gene lost 4 bases, with 12 bases spanning the gap. Germline V lookup: CDR1 SNHLY, CDR2 FYNNEI. The CDR3 loop spans 14 amino acids. As DNA, the CDR3 is TGTGCCAGCAGGACCCAGGCGCGTAATGAAAAACTGTTTTTT. This translates into CASRTQARNEKLFF.

The V gene is TRBV19, the J gene TRBJ2-5, with D perhaps TRBD1 (6 bases). CDR1 and CDR2 from the germline V gene are LNHDA and SQIVND (reference sequence). The CDR3 sequence is 15 residues long. V was cut by 4 bases and J by 1 base, with 13 bases left in between. DNA for the CDR3: TGTGCCAGTAGTACCTGGACAGACACCCAAGAGACCCAGTACTTC. Translation gives CASSTWTDTQETQYF.

V and J are TRBV19 and TRBJ1-1; D may be TRBD1 (5 bases). The CDR3 runs to 14 residues. V lost 4 bases and J 7 bases, leaving 16 bases between the germline ends. Germline V gene sequence: CDR1 LNHDA, CDR2 SQIVND (reference sequence). For the CDR3, the DNA is TGTGCCAGTAGTACCCAGGGACTTTTGTATGAAGCTTTCTTT. Protein sequence: CASSTQGLLYEAFF.

The rearrangement links TRBV6-6 to TRBJ2-7; tentative D call: TRBD2 (6 bases). The CDR3 sequence is 16 residues long. Trimming pared 6 bases from V and 1 base from J, leaving 19 bases between. Germline V gene lookup returns CDR1 MNHNY and CDR2 SVGAGI (reference sequence). The CDR3 DNA sequence: TGTGCCAGCAGCGCCGCCCGACTAGTACCGTCCTACGAGCAGTACTTC. This translates into CASSAARLVPSYEQYF.

This chain links TRBV5-1 with TRBJ2-1; 10 bases align to TRBD2. Per germline, CDR1 SGHRS and CDR2 YFSETQ. With 7 bases clipped from V and 3 bases from J, the junction kept 10 bases outside the gene matches. The CDR3 spans 16 residues. The CDR3 nucleotides are TGCGCCAGCCGAGACGACGGGACTAGCGACTACAATGAGCAGTTCTTC. This gives the protein CASRDDGTSDYNEQFF. Variable domain in full (rest from reference TRBV5-1 and TRBJ2-1): KAGVTQTPRYLIKTRGQQVTLSCSPISGHRSVSWYQQTPGQGLQFLFEYFSETQRNKGNFPGRFSGRQFSNSRSEMNVSTLELGDSALYLCASRDDGTSDYNEQFFGPGTRLTVL.

This chain connects TRBV2 to TRBJ2-5; 9 nucleotides agree with TRBD2. Germline CDR1 and CDR2: SNHLY and FYNNEI. This CDR3 comprises 15 residues. The trim removed 6 bases at V and 3 bases at J, leaving 8 bases unmatched. CDR3 in amino acids: CASRDLAGVEETQYF. The CDR3 bases are TGTGCCAGCAGGGACTTAGCGGGGGTTGAAGAGACCCAGTACTTC.

As to this clone: Other DNA sequences in the same sample also yield this CDR3. The rearrangement joins TRBV30 to TRBJ1-4, with no clear D. The CDR3 has 12 amino acids. Trimming took off 0 bases at V and 8 bases at J, with 7 bases between the two ends. In germline, CDR1 is GTSNPN, CDR2 SVGIG (reference sequence). The CDR3 loop is CAWSVIREKLFF. CDR3 nucleotides: TGTGCCTGGAGTGTAATTCGGGAAAAACTGTTTTTT.

This chain uses TRBV19 with TRBJ2-5; 7 bases agree with TRBD2. Germline assignment: CDR1 LNHDA and CDR2 SQIVND (reference sequence). With V trimmed by 1 base and J by 5 bases, 4 bases remained unmatched. This CDR3 comprises 14 residues. This CDR3 reads CASSIVGGSETQYF. In DNA, the CDR3 is TGTGCCAGTAGTATAGTGGGAGGGAGCGAGACCCAGTACTTC.

The rearrangement joins TRBV6-6 to TRBJ1-5, with D possibly being TRBD1 (5 bases). Looked up from germline, CDR1 is MNHNY and CDR2 is SVGAGI (reference sequence). Trimming shortened V by 8 bases and J by 4 bases, and 21 bases separated the two germline ends. The CDR3 has 16 residues. CDR3 residues: CASCPRMGQTNQPQHF. CDR3 sequence (DNA): TGTGCCAGCTGCCCAAGGATGGGGCAGACTAATCAGCCCCAGCATTTT.

V usage is TRBV4-2 and J usage is TRBJ1-3; 11 nucleotides align to TRBD1. Germline-derived CDR1 and CDR2 are LGHNA and YNFKEQ. V lost 4 bases to trimming and J lost 0 bases; unmatched junction nucleotides: 2. The CDR3 is 16 amino acids. CDR3 sequence (DNA): TGTGCCAGCAGCCGGGACAGGGGGGTCTCTGGAAACACCATATATTTT. Residues: CASSRDRGVSGNTIYF.

The chain joins TRBV7-3 to TRBJ2-2, with D hard to call. The CDR3 sequence is 15 residues long. Trimming stripped 0 bases from V and 0 bases from J, with 5 bases between. Germline values: CDR1 SGHTA, CDR2 FQGTGA. The CDR3 loop reads CASSLTLTNTGELFF. The CDR3 DNA follows: TGTGCCAGCAGCTTAACACTAACGAACACCGGGGAGCTGTTTTTT.

The rearrangement links TRBV14 to TRBJ2-1, with 10 bases that match TRBD2. J lost 6 bases, V lost 0 bases, and 5 bases had no gene match. Germline-derived CDR1 and CDR2 are SGHDN and FVKESK. This CDR3 has 16 amino acids. In nucleotides, the CDR3 is TGTGCCAGCAGCCAAGATCTAGCGGGAGAGGGCAATGAGCAGTTCTTC. It is translated as CASSQDLAGEGNEQFF.

For this clone: The sample holds other DNA sequences that translate to the same CDR3. The chain recombines TRBV29-1 with TRBJ2-3; 8 bases fit TRBD2. The CDR3 has 14 amino acids. The V gene end was trimmed by 2 bases and the J gene end by 1 base; junction bases not matched to a gene: 2. Germline V gene lookup returns CDR1 SQVTM and CDR2 ANQGSEA. DNA for the CDR3: TGCAGCGTTGAATCCGGGGGGGGCACAGATACGCAGTATTTT. Translating it yields CSVESGGGTDTQYF.

This clone was observed a few times. The rearrangement links TRBV7-6 to TRBJ1-1; D not certain. Germline V gene sequence: CDR1 SGHVS, CDR2 FNYEAQ. This CDR3 has 17 amino acids. The germline V and J ends were trimmed by 0 bases and 2 bases, with 16 bases remaining between them. The CDR3 coding sequence is TGTGCCAGCAGCTTAGCTGTCGGCGGTACGTCTAACACTGAAGCTTTCTTT. Translated: CASSLAVGGTSNTEAFF. Looking up the rest from reference TRBV7-6 and TRBJ1-1 gives the full variable domain: GAGVSQSPRYKVTKRGQDVALRCDPISGHVSLYWYRQALGQGPEFLTYFNYEAQQDKSGLPNDRFSAERPEGSISTLTIQRTEQRDSAMYRCASSLAVGGTSNTEAFFGQGTRLTVV.

The genes are TRBV5-1 and TRBJ1-1, with 7 nucleotides matching TRBD1. The CDR3 consists of 15 residues. Looked up from germline, CDR1 is SGHRS and CDR2 is YFSETQ. The V segment lost 4 bases and the J segment 2 bases; nucleotides outside the gene matches: 8. The CDR3 loop is CASSLGDRRNTEAFF. The CDR3 DNA sequence: TGCGCCAGCAGCCTAGGGGACAGAAGAAACACTGAAGCTTTCTTT.

The sample holds one count of this clone. V is TRBV7-9 and J is TRBJ1-1; the D gene is possibly TRBD1 (5 bases). Germline lookup yields CDR1 SEHNR and CDR2 FQNEAQ (reference sequence). There are 13 residues in the CDR3. Trimming left V 1 base short and J 7 bases short, with 10 bases between. This CDR3 is CASSLGGIGEAFF. Written as DNA, the CDR3 is TGTGCCAGCAGCTTAGGGGGCATCGGTGAAGCTTTCTTT.

The chain links TRBV5-4 to TRBJ2-3; 7 positions agree with TRBD1. V lost 4 bases to trimming and J lost 4 bases; unmatched junction nucleotides: 3. The CDR3 is made up of 13 amino acids. Germline CDR1 reads SGHNT; CDR2 reads YYREEE (reference sequence). The CDR3 DNA follows: TGTGCCAGCAGCGCAACAGGGGCAGATACGCAGTATTTT. Translating it yields CASSATGADTQYF.

The V gene is TRBV11-3, the J gene TRBJ2-3, with D maybe TRBD2 (5 bases). The CDR3 has 11 amino acids. Germline CDR1 reads SGHNT; CDR2 reads YENEEA. V lost 3 bases and J 8 bases, leaving 6 bases between the germline ends. The CDR3 reads CASSFRGTQYF. For the CDR3, the DNA is TGTGCCAGCAGCTTCCGGGGTACGCAGTATTTT.